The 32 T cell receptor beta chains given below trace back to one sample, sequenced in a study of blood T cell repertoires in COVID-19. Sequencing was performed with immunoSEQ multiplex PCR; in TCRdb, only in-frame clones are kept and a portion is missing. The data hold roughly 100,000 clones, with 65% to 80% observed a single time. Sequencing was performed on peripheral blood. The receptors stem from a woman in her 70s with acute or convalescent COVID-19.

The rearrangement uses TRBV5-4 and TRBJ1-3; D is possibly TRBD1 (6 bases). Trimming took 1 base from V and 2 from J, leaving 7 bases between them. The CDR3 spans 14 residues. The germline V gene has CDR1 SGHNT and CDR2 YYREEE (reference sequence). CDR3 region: CASSLKGAGNTIYF. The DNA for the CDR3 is TGTGCCAGCAGCTTGAAGGGGGCTGGAAACACCATATATTTT.

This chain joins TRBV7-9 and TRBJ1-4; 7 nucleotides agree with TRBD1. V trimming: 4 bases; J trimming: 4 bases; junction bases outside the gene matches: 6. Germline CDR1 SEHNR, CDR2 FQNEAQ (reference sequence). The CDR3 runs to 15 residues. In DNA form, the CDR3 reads TGTGCCAGCAGCTCCCAAGGACAGGTTAATGAAAAACTGTTTTTT. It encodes CASSSQGQVNEKLFF.

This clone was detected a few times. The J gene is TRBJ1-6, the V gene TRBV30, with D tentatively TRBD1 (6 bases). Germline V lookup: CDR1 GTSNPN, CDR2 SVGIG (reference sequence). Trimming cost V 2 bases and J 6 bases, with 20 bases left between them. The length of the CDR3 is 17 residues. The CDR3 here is CAWSLHPQGRGNSPLHF. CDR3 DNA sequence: TGTGCCTGGAGTTTACACCCCCAGGGGCGAGGTAATTCACCCCTCCACTTT.

CDR3 sequence (DNA): TGTGCCAGCAGTGCCATCAGGGGGACTAGCGGGGTGAGCTCCTACGAGCAGTACTTC. Encoded protein: CASSAIRGTSGVSSYEQYF. The gene calls are TRBV27 and TRBJ2-7; 13 bases line up with TRBD2. Germline V lookup: CDR1 MNHEY, CDR2 SMNVEV (reference sequence). The CDR3 sequence is 19 residues long. J gave up 0 bases and V 5 bases, and 13 bases lay outside the gene matches.

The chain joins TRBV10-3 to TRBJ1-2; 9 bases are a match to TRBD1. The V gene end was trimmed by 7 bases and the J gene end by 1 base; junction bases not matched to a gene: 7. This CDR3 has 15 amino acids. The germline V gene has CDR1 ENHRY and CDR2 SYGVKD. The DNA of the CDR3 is TGTGCCATCATGGTCCGGACAGGGGATAACTATGGCTACACCTTC. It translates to CAIMVRTGDNYGYTF.

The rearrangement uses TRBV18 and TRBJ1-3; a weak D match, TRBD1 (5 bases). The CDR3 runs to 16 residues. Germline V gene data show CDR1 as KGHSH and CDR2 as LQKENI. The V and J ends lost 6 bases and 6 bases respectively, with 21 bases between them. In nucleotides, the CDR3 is TGTGCCAGCTCCCCTTGGGAGGACAAGACATTAAACACCATATATTTT. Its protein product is CASSPWEDKTLNTIYF.

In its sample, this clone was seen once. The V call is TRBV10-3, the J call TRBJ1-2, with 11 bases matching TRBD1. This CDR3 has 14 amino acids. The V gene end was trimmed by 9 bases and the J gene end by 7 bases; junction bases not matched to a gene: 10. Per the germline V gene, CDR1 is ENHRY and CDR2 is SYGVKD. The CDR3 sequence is CAISPGQGVSGYTF. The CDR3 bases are TGTGCCATTTCACCGGGACAGGGGGTCTCTGGCTACACCTTC.

The CDR3 DNA sequence: TGTGCCACCAGTAATAGCGGGGGATCGGATGAGCAGTTCTTC. Translating it yields CATSNSGGSDEQFF. The chain links TRBV24-1 to TRBJ2-1; 9 bases map to TRBD2. There are 14 residues in the CDR3. Germline loops: CDR1 KGHDR, CDR2 SFDVKD. V trimming: 6 bases; J trimming: 8 bases; junction bases outside the gene matches: 7.

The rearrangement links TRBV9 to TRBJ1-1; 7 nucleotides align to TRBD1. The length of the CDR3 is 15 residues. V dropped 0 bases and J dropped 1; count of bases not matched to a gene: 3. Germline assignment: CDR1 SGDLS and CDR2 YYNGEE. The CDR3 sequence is CASSVGTGANTEAFF. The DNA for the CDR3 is TGTGCCAGCAGCGTAGGAACAGGGGCGAACACTGAAGCTTTCTTT.

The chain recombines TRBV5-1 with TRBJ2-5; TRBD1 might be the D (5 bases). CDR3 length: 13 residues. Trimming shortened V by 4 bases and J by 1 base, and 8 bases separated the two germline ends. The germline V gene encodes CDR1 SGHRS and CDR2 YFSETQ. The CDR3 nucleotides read TGCGCCAGCAGCCCAGGGCCCCAAGAGACCCAGTACTTC. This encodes CASSPGPQETQYF.

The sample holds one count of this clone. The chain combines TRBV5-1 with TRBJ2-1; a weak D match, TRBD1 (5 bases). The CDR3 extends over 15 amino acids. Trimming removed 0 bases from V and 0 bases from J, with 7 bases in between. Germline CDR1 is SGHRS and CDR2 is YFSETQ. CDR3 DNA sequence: TGCGCCAGCAGCTTGGACAGGAGCTCCTACAATGAGCAGTTCTTC. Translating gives CASSLDRSSYNEQFF.

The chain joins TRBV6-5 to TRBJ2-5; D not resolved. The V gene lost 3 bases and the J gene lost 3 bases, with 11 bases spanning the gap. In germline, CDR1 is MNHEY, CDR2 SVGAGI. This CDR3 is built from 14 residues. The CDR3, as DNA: TGTGCCAGCAGTTATACAGAGAAAAAAGAGACCCAGTACTTC. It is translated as CASSYTEKKETQYF.

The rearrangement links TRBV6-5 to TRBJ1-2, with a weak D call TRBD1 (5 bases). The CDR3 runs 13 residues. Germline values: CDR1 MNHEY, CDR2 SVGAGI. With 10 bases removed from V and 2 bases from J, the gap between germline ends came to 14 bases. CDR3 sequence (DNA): TGTGCCACCAAACGTGGGGGGAACTATGGCTACACCTTC. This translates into CATKRGGNYGYTF.

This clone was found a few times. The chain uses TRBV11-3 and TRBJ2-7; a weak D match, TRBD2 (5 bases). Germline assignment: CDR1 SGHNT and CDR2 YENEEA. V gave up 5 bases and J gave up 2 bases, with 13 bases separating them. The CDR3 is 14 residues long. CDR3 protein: CASSHGRGPYEQYF. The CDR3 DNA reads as TGTGCCAGCAGCCACGGACGCGGGCCCTACGAGCAGTACTTC.

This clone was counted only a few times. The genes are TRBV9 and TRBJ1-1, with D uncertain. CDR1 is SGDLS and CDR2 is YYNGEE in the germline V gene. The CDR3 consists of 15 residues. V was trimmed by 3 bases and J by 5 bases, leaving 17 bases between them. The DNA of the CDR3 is TGTGCCAGCAGCGCCCTTCCCGGGAAGGGAACTGAAGCTTTCTTT. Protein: CASSALPGKGTEAFF. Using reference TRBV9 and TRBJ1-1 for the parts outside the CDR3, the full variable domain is DSGVTQTPKHLITATGQRVTLRCSPRSGDLSVYWYQQSLDQGLQFLIQYYNGEERAKGNILERFSAQQFPDLHSELNLSSLELGDSALYFCASSALPGKGTEAFFGQGTRLTVV.

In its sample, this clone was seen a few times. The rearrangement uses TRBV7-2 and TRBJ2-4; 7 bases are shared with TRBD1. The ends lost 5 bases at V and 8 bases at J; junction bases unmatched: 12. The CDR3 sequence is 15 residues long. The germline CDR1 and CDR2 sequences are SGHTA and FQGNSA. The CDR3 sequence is CASSGLDRQGDIQYF. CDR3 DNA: TGTGCCAGCAGCGGACTGGACAGGCAAGGGGACATTCAGTACTTC.

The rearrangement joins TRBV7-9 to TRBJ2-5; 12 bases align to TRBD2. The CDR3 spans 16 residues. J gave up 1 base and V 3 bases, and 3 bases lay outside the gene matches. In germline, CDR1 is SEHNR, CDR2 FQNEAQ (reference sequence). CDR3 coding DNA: TGTGCCAGCAGCTTCGCGGGACTAGCGGGCCAAGAGACCCAGTACTTC. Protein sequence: CASSFAGLAGQETQYF.

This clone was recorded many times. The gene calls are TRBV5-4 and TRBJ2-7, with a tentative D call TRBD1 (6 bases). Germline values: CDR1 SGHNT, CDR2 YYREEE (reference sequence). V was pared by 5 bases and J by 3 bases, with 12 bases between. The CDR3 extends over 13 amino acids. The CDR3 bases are TGTGCCAGCAGTCCAGGGGTCGGCTACGAGCAGTACTTC. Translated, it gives CASSPGVGYEQYF.

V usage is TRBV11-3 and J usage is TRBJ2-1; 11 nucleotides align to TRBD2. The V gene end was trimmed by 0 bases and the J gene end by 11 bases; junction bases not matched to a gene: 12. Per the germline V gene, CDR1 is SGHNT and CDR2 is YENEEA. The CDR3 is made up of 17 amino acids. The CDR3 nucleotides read TGTGCCAGCAGCTTAGATCGGGGTAGCGGGGGGGCTCGGAAGCAGTTCTTC. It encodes CASSLDRGSGGARKQFF.

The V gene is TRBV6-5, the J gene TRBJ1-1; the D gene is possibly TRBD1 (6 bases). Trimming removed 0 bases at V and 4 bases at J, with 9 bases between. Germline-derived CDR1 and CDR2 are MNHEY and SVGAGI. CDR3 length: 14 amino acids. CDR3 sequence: CASSYSQGSTEAFF. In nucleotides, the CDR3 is TGTGCCAGCAGTTACTCACAGGGAAGCACTGAAGCTTTCTTT.

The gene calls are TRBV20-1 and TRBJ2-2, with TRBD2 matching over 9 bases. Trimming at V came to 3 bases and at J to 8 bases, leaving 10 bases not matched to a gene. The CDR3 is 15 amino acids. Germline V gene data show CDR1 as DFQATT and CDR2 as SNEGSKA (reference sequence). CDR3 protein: CSASRLAGPGGELFF. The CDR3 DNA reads TGCAGTGCTAGTAGGCTAGCGGGGCCAGGGGGGGAGCTGTTTTTT.

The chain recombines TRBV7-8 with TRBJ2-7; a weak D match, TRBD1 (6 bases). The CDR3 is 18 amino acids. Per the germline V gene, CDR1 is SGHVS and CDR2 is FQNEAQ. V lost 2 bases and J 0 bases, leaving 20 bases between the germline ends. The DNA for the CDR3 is TGTGCCAGCAGCTTATATAGGGGAAGGGCAGGGGCCTCCTACGAGCAGTACTTC. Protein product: CASSLYRGRAGASYEQYF.

The CDR3 sequence: CASSYSGQGNWGTQYF. The DNA of the CDR3 is TGTGCCAGCAGTTACTCGGGACAGGGCAATTGGGGGACCCAGTACTTC. This chain connects TRBV6-6 to TRBJ2-5; TRBD1 matches 9 bases. CDR1 MNHNY and CDR2 SVGAGI come from the germline V gene (reference sequence). The CDR3 extends over 16 amino acids. With V trimmed by 0 bases and J by 7 bases, 9 bases remained unmatched.

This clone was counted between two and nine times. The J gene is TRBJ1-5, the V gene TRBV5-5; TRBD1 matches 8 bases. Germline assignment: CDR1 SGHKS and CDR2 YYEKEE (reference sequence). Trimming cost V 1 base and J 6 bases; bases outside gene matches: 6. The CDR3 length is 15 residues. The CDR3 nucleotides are TGTGCCAGCAGCTTGTGGTCAGGGGGCGGTCAGCCCCAGCATTTT. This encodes CASSLWSGGGQPQHF.

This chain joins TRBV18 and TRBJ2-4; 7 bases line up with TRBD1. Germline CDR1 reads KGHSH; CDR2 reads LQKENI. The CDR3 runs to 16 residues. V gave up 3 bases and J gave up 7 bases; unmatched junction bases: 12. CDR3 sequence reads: CASSPTGTALRNIQYF. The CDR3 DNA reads TGTGCCAGCTCACCGACAGGGACAGCCCTAAGGAACATTCAGTACTTC.

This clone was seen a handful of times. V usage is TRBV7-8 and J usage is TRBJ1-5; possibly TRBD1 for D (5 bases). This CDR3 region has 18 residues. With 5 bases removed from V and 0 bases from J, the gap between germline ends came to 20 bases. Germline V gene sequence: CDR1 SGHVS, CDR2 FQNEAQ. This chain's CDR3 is CASSAALGDSDSNQPQHF. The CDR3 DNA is TGTGCCAGCAGCGCCGCCCTGGGGGACTCTGATAGCAATCAGCCCCAGCATTTT.

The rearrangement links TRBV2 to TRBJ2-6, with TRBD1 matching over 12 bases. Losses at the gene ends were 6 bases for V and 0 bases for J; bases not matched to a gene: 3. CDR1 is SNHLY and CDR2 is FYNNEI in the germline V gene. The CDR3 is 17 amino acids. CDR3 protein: CASSRDRGPSGANVLTF. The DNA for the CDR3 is TGTGCCAGCAGCAGGGACAGGGGGCCCTCTGGGGCCAACGTCCTGACTTTC.

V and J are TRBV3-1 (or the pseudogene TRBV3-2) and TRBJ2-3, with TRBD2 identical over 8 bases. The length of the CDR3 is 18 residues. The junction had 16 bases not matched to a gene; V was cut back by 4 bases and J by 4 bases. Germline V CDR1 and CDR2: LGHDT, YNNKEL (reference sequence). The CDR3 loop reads CASSRLGGAGAAPDTQYF. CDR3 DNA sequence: TGTGCCAGCAGCCGCCTAGGGGGAGCGGGGGCAGCTCCAGATACGCAGTATTTT.

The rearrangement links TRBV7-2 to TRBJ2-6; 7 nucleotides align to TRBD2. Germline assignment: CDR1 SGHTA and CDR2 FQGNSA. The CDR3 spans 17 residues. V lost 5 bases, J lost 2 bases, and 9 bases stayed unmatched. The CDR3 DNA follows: TGTGCCAGCAGCCCGACCGGGGGGAGCGCTGGGGCCAACGTCCTGACTTTC. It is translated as CASSPTGGSAGANVLTF.

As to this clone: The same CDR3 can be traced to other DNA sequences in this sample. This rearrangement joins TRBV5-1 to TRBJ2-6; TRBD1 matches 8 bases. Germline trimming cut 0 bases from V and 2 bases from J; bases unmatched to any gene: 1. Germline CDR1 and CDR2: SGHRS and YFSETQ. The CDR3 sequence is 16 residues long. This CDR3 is CASSLGGQAGANVLTF. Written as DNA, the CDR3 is TGCGCCAGCAGCTTGGGGGGACAGGCTGGGGCCAACGTCCTGACTTTC.

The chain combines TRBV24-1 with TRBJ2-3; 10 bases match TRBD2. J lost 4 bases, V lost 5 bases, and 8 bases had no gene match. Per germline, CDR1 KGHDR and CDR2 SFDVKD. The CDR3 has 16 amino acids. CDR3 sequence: CATSAPAGGSSDTQYF. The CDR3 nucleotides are TGTGCCACCAGTGCCCCAGCGGGGGGGAGCTCAGATACGCAGTATTTT.

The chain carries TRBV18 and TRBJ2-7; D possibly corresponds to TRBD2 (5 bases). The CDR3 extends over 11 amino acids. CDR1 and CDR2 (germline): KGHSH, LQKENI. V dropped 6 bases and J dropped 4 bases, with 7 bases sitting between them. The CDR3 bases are TGTGCCAGCTCCCGGACTTACGAGCAGTACTTC. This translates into CASSRTYEQYF.